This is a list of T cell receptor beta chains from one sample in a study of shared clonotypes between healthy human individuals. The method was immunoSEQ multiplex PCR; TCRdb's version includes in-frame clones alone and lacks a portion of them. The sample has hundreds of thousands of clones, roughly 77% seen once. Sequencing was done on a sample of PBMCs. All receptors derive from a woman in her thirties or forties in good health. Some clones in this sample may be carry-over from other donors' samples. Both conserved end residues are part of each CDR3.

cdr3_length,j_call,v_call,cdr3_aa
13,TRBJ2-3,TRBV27,CASSLDRTDTQYF
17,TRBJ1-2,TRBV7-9,CASSLVEAGQGLRGYTF
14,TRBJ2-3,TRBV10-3,CAISVSGDADTQYF
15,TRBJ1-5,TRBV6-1,CASSEEDGSNQPQHF
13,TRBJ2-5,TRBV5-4,CASSPPGVETQYF
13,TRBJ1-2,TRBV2,CASSEQGNYGYTF
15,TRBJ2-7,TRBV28,CASSLPLGGAYEQYF
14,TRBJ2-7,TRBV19,CASSIGSAFYEQYF
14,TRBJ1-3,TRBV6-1,CASSSEEDGNTIYF
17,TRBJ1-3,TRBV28,CASSLMDRGTSGNTIYF
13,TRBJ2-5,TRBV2,CASSQQGAETQYF
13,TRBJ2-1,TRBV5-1,CASSILANNEQFF
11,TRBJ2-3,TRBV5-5,CASSSWDTQYF
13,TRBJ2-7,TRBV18,CASSPRGRDEQYF
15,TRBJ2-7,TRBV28,CASSPGQGVKNEQYF
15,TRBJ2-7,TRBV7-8,CASSPRDRGTDEQYF
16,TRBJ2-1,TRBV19,CASSMGLAGETDEQFF
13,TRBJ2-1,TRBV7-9,CASSQTGGWEQFF
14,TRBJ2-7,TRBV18,CASSTGQSSYEQYF
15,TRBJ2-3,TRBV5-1,CASSLDGLGADTQYF
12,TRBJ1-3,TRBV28,CASSLSGNTIYF
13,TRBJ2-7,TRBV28,CATKSGSSYEQYF
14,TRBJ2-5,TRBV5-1,CASSLAGVGETQYF
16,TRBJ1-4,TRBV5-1,CASSLAGTPTNEKLFF
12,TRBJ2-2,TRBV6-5,CASSKTGGELFF
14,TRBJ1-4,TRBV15,CATSRDLGNEKLFF
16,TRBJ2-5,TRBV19,CASSLGLAGEQETQYF
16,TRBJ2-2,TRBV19,CASSIGAGAGTGELFF
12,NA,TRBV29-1,CSVGRGSHEQYF
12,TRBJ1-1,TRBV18,CASSYGQTEAFF
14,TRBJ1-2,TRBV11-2,CASSLAGTGYGYTF
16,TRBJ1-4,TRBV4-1,CASSLRPGRSNEKLFF
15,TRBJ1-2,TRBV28,CASSRGVQGAYGYTF
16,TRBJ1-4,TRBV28,CASRTLQGATNEKLFF
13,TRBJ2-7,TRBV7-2,CASSSTRGGEQYF
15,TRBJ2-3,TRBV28,CASSFGGIRADTQYF
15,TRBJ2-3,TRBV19,CASTDGTLRRDTQYF
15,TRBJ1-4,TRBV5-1,CASSLGGGTNEKLFF
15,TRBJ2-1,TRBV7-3,CASSTGTSTYNEQFF
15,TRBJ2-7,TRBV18,CASSLGQGNYYEQYF
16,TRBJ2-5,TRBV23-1,CASSQSCPQLQETQYF
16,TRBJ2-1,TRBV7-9,CASSFGVRDMYNEQFF
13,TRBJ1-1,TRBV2,CATAIGGWTEAFF
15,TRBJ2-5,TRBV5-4,CASSRDAGRVEEQYF
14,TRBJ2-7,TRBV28,CASRPGLAGYEQYF
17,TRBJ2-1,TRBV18,CASSPGLAGGLYNEQFF
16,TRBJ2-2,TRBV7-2,CASSLRLAAVTGELFF
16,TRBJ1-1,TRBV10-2,CASSESRGRGDTEAFF
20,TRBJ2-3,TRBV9,CASSVGPTGEWGTHGDTQYF
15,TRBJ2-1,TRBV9,CASSQSGLSYNEQFF
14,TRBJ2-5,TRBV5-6,CASSLLRSQETQYF
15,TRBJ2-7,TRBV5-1,CASSPGQALTYEQYF